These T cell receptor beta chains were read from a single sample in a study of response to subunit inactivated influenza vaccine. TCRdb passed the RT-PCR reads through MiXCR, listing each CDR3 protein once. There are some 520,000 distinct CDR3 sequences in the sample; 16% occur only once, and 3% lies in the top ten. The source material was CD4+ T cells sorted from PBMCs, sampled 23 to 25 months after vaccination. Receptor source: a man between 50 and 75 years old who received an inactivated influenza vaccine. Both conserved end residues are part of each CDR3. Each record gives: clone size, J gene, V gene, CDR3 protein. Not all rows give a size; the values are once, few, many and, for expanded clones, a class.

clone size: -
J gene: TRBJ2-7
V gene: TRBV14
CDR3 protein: CASSQRNRGQYF

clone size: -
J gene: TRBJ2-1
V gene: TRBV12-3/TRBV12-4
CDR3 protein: CASSFAGVPYNEQFF

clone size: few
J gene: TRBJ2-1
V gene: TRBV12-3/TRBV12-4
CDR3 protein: CASSLRSGSKYNEQFF

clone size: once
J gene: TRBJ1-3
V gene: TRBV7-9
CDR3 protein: CASSASGTGRGTTIYF

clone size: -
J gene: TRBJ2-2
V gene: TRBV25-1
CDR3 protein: CASSDRGFPGELFF

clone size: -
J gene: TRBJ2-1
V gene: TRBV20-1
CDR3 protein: CSASGAGAIDEQFF

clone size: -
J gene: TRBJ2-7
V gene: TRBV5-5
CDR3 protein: CASSFGGFDEQYF

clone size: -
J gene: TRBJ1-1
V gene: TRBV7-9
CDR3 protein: CASRPDRGRTEAFF

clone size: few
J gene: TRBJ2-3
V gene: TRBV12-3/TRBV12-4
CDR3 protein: CASRYSGRQDTQYF

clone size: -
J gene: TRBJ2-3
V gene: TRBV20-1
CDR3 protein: CSAPRTSGTTDTQYF

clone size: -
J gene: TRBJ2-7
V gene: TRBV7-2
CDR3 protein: CASSLWTGSSYEQYF

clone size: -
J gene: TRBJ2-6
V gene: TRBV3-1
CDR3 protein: CASSQAGGFFVYGANVLTF

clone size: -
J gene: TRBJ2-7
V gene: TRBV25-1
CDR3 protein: CASNKGWGYEQYF

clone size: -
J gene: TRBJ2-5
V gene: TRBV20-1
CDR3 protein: CSARDSDRVGLETQYF

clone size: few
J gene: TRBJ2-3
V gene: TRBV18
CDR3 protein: CASSPPSGAHGGYTQYF

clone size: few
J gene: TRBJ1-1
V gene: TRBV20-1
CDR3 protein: CSSSRMVDTEAFF

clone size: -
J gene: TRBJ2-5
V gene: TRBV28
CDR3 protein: CASTTGGRPETQYF

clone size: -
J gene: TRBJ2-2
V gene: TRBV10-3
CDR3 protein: CAISDGSGAIRATGELFF

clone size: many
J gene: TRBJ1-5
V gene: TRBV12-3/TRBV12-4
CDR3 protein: CASSLGAGGNQPQHF

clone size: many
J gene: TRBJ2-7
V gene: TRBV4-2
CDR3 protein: CASSLKPSDEQYF

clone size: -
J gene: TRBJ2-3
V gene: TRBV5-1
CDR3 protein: CASSLGQGFQDTQYF

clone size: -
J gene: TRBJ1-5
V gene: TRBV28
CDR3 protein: CASTFPLGPQHF

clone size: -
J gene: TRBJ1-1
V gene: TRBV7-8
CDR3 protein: CASSLQTANTEAFF

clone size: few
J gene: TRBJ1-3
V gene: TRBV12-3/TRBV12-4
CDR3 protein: CASKPDITGNTIYF

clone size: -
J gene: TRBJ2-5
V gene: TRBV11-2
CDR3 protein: CASSLDSVSETQYF

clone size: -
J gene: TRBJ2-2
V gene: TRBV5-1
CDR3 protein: CASSSGGGQSAGELFF

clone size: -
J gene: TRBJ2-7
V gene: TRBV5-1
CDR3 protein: CASSTMQGSYEQYF

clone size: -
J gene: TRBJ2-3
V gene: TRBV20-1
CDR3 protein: CSAKAIWPDTQYF

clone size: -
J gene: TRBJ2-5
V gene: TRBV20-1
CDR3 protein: CSAKGQFQETQYF

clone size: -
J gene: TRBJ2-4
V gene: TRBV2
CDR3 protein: CASSAETTIQYF

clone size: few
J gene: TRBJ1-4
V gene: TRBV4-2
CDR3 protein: CASSQDPQTTNEKLFF

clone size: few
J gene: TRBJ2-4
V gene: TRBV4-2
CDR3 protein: CASSLDRGENIQYF

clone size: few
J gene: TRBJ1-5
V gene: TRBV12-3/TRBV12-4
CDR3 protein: CASSLPSRGSNQPQHF

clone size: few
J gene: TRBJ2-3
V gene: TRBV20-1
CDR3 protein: CSAKTGLADTQYF

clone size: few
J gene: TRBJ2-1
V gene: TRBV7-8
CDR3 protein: CASSPGTSGSRKFF

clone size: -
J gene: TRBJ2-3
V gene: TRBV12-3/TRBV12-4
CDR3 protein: CASSLGGGGVGTQYF

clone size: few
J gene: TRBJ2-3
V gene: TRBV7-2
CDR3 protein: CASSLAATQGAQYF

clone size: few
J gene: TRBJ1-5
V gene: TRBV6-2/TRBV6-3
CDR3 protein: CASSYGGRGADAIKPQHF

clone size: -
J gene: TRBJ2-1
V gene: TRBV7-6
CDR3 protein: CASSRQESATYNEQFF

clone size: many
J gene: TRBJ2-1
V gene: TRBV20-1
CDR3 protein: CSASDGRGSNEQFF

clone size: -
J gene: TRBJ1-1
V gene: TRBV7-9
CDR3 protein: CASSLGGWAEAFF

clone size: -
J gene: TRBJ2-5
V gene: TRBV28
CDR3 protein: CASSLRLAGEDF

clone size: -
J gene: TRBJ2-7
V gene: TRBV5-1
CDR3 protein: CASSLAIRGSADEQYF

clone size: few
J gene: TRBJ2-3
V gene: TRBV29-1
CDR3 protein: CSVRGVATDTQYF

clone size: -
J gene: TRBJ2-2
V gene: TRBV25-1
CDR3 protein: CASSEGRVTGELFF

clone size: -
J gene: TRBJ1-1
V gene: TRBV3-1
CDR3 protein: CASRNSGTEAFF